The 17 T cell receptor beta chains in this list originate from one sample, sequenced in a study of blood T cells in healthy people across ages. PCR was performed a second time for about 7 to 12 cycles using a sample-barcoded 5' primer and a J-beta primer mix. TCRdb re-analysed the 5' RACE reads in MiXCR, keeping a single row per CDR3 protein. The profile shows hundreds of thousands of distinct CDR3 sequences, roughly 50% of them singletons. Sequencing was carried out using blood. Receptor source: a man in his sixties in good health.

This clonotype was seen a few times. The V and J genes are TRBV2 and TRBJ2-3; D is unresolved. CDR3 length: 14 amino acids. V was shortened by 6 bases and J by 2 bases, with 12 bases between the two germline ends. CDR1 and CDR2 (germline): SNHLY, FYNNEI. CDR3 DNA: TGTGCCAGCAGAGCCCAGACAAACACAGATACGCAGTATTTT. Protein product: CASRAQTNTDTQYF.

The gene calls are TRBV4-1 and TRBJ2-4; the D gene is possibly TRBD1 (6 bases). Matching the DNA end better, TRBJ2-7 makes the J call doubtful. CDR3 size: 15 residues. The germline V gene has CDR1 MGHRA and CDR2 YSYEKL. CDR3 protein: CASSLEPTGPYEQYF. The CDR3 DNA reads as TGCGCCAGCAGCCTAGAACCGACAGGCCCCTACGAGCAGTACTTC.

The rearrangement joins TRBV3-1 to TRBJ2-1; 8 positions agree with TRBD2. The CDR3 covers 15 residues. Germline trimming cut 3 bases from V and 3 bases from J; bases unmatched to any gene: 4. Looked up from germline, CDR1 is LGHDT and CDR2 is YNNKEL (reference sequence). CDR3 sequence reads: CASSQRGAGYNEQFF. CDR3 coding DNA: TGTGCCAGCAGCCAGCGGGGGGCGGGCTACAATGAGCAGTTCTTC.

This sequence joins TRBV27 and TRBJ2-7; D gene ambiguous. CDR1 and CDR2 (germline): MNHEY, SMNVEV (reference sequence). V lost 6 bases and J 2 bases, leaving 17 bases between the germline ends. This CDR3 is built from 15 residues. The chain's CDR3 is CASRKGRVDPYEQYF. CDR3 coding DNA: TGTGCCAGCAGGAAAGGGCGAGTGGACCCCTACGAGCAGTACTTC.

This clonotype was seen a few times. The chain carries TRBV20-1 and TRBJ2-7; a weak D match, TRBD2 (7 bases). With the DNA end fitting TRBJ2-5 better, the J assignment may be wrong. CDR1 is DFQATT and CDR2 is SNEGSKA in the germline V gene (reference sequence). The CDR3 totals 15 residues. In DNA, the CDR3 is TGCAGTGCTAGAGATGCAGGGGAGGGGTCAGAGACCCAGTACTTC. Translation: CSARDAGEGSETQYF.

This chain uses TRBV15 with TRBJ2-2; the match to TRBD2 covers 8 bases. Germline CDR1 LNHNV, CDR2 YYDKDF (reference sequence). The ends lost 0 bases at V and 4 bases at J; junction bases unmatched: 4. This CDR3 region has 16 residues. CDR3 residues: CATSRDVRGGTGELFF. CDR3 in DNA: TGTGCCACCAGCAGAGATGTCCGGGGGGGCACCGGGGAGCTGTTTTTT.

This rearrangement joins TRBV12-3 or TRBV12-4 to TRBJ2-7; D gene uncertain. The CDR3 is 12 residues long. V lost 2 bases, J lost 10 bases, and 12 bases lay in between. In DNA, the CDR3 is TGTGCCAGCAGTTTATCGCGGCGTCGACAGTACTTC. It codes for CASSLSRRRQYF.

This sequence joins TRBV7-2 and TRBJ2-4; 13 nucleotides align to TRBD2. From germline, CDR1 is SGHTA and CDR2 FQGNSA. This CDR3 comprises 17 residues. V was clipped by 5 bases and J by 6 bases; unmatched bases: 10. CDR3 sequence reads: CASSPTSGGALGNIQYF. DNA for the CDR3: TGTGCCAGCAGCCCTACTAGCGGGGGGGCTTTGGGAAACATTCAGTACTTC.

This clonotype showed up just once. This chain links TRBV20-1 with TRBJ1-1, with a tentative D call TRBD1 (5 bases). Looked up from germline, CDR1 is DFQATT and CDR2 is SNEGSKA (reference sequence). V was trimmed by 6 bases and J by 6 bases, leaving 17 bases between them. The CDR3 sequence is 13 residues long. The CDR3 region is CSAHAGGPAEAFF. The CDR3 coding sequence is TGCAGTGCCCACGCCGGGGGACCGGCTGAAGCTTTCTTT.

The chain has TRBV15 and TRBJ2-3; D is perhaps TRBD2 (5 bases). V lost 4 bases to trimming and J lost 4 bases, with 12 bases between them. The CDR3 has 14 amino acids. CDR1 and CDR2 from the germline V gene are LNHNV and YYDKDF (reference sequence). CDR3: CATSIRGFADTQYF. CDR3 in DNA: TGTGCCACCAGCATAAGAGGGTTCGCAGATACGCAGTATTTT.

J is TRBJ2-5 and V is TRBV20-1, with 8 positions matching TRBD2. Germline V gives CDR1 DFQATT, CDR2 SNEGSKA (reference sequence). After removal of 6 bases from V and 7 bases from J, the junction contained 13 bases not matched to a gene. The CDR3 extends over 14 amino acids. CDR3 bases: TGCAGTGCCTACCTAGCACTAGCGGAGGGGACCCAGTACTTC. Protein product: CSAYLALAEGTQYF.

The V gene is TRBV29-1, the J gene TRBJ2-3; a weak D match, TRBD2 (5 bases). CDR1 is SQVTM, CDR2 ANQGSEA, per germline. The CDR3 is made up of 14 amino acids. V shed 4 bases and J shed 0 bases, with 11 bases lying between them. As DNA, the CDR3 is TGCAGCGTTGTCGGACGGACTAGCACAGATACGCAGTATTTT. This codes for CSVVGRTSTDTQYF.

CDR3 DNA: TGCAGCGTTCCGGGACAGGGGGTTCTAAGCTCCTACAATGAGCAGTTCTTC. This translates into CSVPGQGVLSSYNEQFF. This chain uses TRBV29-1 with TRBJ2-1, with TRBD1 identical over 11 bases. The CDR3 consists of 17 residues. The junction had 9 bases not matched to a gene; V was cut back by 5 bases and J by 0 bases. Germline V CDR1 and CDR2: SQVTM, ANQGSEA.

The chain employs TRBV5-1 and TRBJ1-1; TRBD1 matches 11 bases. After removal of 2 bases from V and 0 bases from J, the junction contained 3 bases not matched to a gene. CDR1 is SGHRS and CDR2 is YFSETQ in the germline V gene. The CDR3 totals 16 residues. The chain's CDR3 is CASSFGTGGMNTEAFF. For the CDR3, the DNA is TGCGCCAGCAGCTTCGGGACAGGGGGGATGAACACTGAAGCTTTCTTT.

The chain is built from TRBV7-9 and TRBJ2-7; D is ambiguous. Germline V gene sequence: CDR1 SEHNR, CDR2 FQNEAQ (reference sequence). V lost 3 bases to trimming and J lost 7 bases, with 19 bases between them. CDR3 size: 15 residues. In nucleotides, the CDR3 is TGTGCCAGCAGCTTTACGAGGACCGGCCTGGGAGAGCAGTACTTC. It translates to CASSFTRTGLGEQYF. Full variable domain (remainder filled in from reference TRBV7-9 and TRBJ2-7): DTGVSQNPRHKITKRGQNVTFRCDPISEHNRLYWYRQTLGQGPEFLTYFQNEAQLEKSRLLSDRFSAERPKGSFSTLEIQRTEQGDSAMYLCASSFTRTGLGEQYFGPGTRLTVT.

The chain combines TRBV4-2 with TRBJ2-5, with 8 bases that match TRBD2. Germline trimming cut 1 base from V and 2 bases from J; bases unmatched to any gene: 9. This CDR3 is 17 amino acids long. Looked up from germline, CDR1 is LGHNA and CDR2 is YNFKEQ. The CDR3 reads CASSQGFGSGGQETQYF. CDR3 sequence (DNA): TGTGCCAGCAGCCAAGGTTTTGGATCGGGGGGGCAAGAGACCCAGTACTTC.

V is TRBV6-1 and J is TRBJ1-6; weak D call: TRBD1 (6 bases). V lost 4 bases, J lost 12 bases, and 28 bases lay in between. Germline CDR1 reads MNHNS; CDR2 reads SASEGT. The CDR3 contains 18 residues. CDR3 amino acids: CASSGGRFGGLGDVPLHF. CDR3 DNA sequence: TGTGCCAGCAGTGGTGGGAGGTTTGGGGGCCTCGGGGATGTACCCCTCCACTTT.